These 21 T cell receptor beta chains originate from one sample sequenced in a study of cytomegalovirus exposure and HLA in healthy donors (dated by TCRdb to 2016 to 2017). Libraries were prepared through the immunoSEQ multiplex PCR assay. What TCRdb holds here is the immuneACCESS table cut down to in-frame rearrangements. Part of the clones is not present; checked against another copy, under half of the missing clones reflect an unresolved V gene, and the others are unexplained. The sample includes a few hundred thousand clones, with more than 80% observed a single time. The ten largest clones capture about 0.91% of the sample. Sequenced material: PBMCs. These receptors were taken from a young woman in good health and CMV-seronegative.

The V gene is TRBV6-5, the J gene TRBJ1-3; D remains ambiguous. V lost 3 bases and J 4 bases, leaving 10 bases between the germline ends. Germline V gene data show CDR1 as MNHEY and CDR2 as SVGAGI. The CDR3 runs 14 residues. The CDR3: CASSYGSGGNTIYF. The CDR3 region has the DNA TGTGCCAGCAGTTATGGCAGCGGCGGAAACACCATATATTTT.

The V call is TRBV6-8, the J call TRBJ2-3; 7 positions match TRBD2. This CDR3 is 17 amino acids long. The V gene's germline CDR1 is MNHGY and CDR2 SAAAGT. V was clipped by 7 bases and J by 2 bases; unmatched bases: 15. CDR3 loop: CASTLLPGRENTDTQYF. In nucleotides, the CDR3 is TGTGCCAGCACCCTCCTCCCTGGGCGGGAGAACACAGATACGCAGTATTTT.

The V call is TRBV29-1, the J call TRBJ2-1, with 7 nucleotides matching TRBD2. The CDR3 runs to 19 residues. The germline V gene has CDR1 SQVTM and CDR2 ANQGSEA. The J segment lost 0 bases and the V segment lost 4 bases, leaving 18 bases of the junction unmatched. The CDR3 loop is CSVGPRGLAGRSSYNEQFF. For the CDR3, the DNA is TGCAGCGTTGGCCCTCGCGGTTTAGCGGGCCGAAGCTCCTACAATGAGCAGTTCTTC.

This chain connects TRBV7-2 to TRBJ1-2, with D possibly matching TRBD1 (6 bases). The length of the CDR3 is 14 residues. CDR1 is SGHTA, CDR2 FQGNSA, per germline. With 1 base removed from V and 4 bases from J, the gap between germline ends came to 10 bases. Here the CDR3 DNA reads TGTGCCAGCAGCTTAGGGCAGGGGCTCTATGGCTACACCTTC. It is translated as CASSLGQGLYGYTF.

V and J are TRBV5-4 and TRBJ1-2, with 9 nucleotides matching TRBD1. Germline V CDR1 and CDR2: SGHNT, YYREEE (reference sequence). The trim removed 4 bases at V and 3 bases at J, leaving 1 base unmatched. The CDR3 contains 13 residues. This chain's CDR3 is CASSRTGDYGYTF. CDR3 nucleotide sequence: TGTGCCAGCAGCCGGACAGGGGACTATGGCTACACCTTC.

The V and J genes are TRBV27 and TRBJ1-2; 10 nucleotides line up with TRBD1. CDR3 length equals 17 residues. Germline V CDR1 and CDR2: MNHEY, SMNVEV (reference sequence). V was clipped by 6 bases and J by 4 bases; unmatched bases: 14. CDR3 amino acids: CASRSPGQGRFGYGYTF. CDR3 nucleotide sequence: TGTGCCAGCAGATCCCCGGGACAGGGGCGCTTCGGCTATGGCTACACCTTC.

This clone was seen only a few times. The chain uses TRBV9 and TRBJ2-7; 7 bases map to TRBD1. CDR3 length equals 17 residues. The V and J ends lost 4 bases and 0 bases, in that order; junction bases with no gene match: 13. From germline, CDR1 is SGDLS and CDR2 YYNGEE. For the CDR3, the DNA is TGTGCCAGCAGCCCAAGAGACGGGACAGCCAGCTCCTACGAGCAGTACTTC. It specifies CASSPRDGTASSYEQYF.

This sequence joins TRBV14 and TRBJ2-1; 10 bases are shared with TRBD2. The CDR3 has 15 residues. CDR1 and CDR2 from the germline V gene are SGHDN and FVKESK. V was pared by 6 bases and J by 2 bases, with 4 bases of the junction left unmatched. The CDR3: CASRLAGAAYNEQFF. CDR3 sequence (DNA): TGTGCCAGCAGGCTAGCGGGAGCCGCCTACAATGAGCAGTTCTTC.

The chain is built from TRBV7-2 and TRBJ2-7; 8 nucleotides match TRBD1. V was clipped by 5 bases and J by 5 bases; unmatched bases: 8. This CDR3 has 14 residues. Germline V gene sequence: CDR1 SGHTA, CDR2 FQGNSA. CDR3 sequence reads: CASSTRTGSHEQYF. CDR3 in DNA: TGTGCCAGCAGCACTCGGACAGGGTCCCACGAGCAGTACTTC.

The rearrangement uses TRBV29-1 and TRBJ2-1, with 10 bases aligning to TRBD2. V shed 0 bases and J 9 bases; nucleotides not matched to a gene: 8. The CDR3 is 15 residues long. The germline CDR1 and CDR2 sequences are SQVTM and ANQGSEA. The CDR3 region is CSVEDPSGSLVEQFF. CDR3 sequence (DNA): TGCAGCGTTGAAGATCCTAGCGGGAGCTTAGTTGAGCAGTTCTTC.

In its sample, this clone was seen once. The chain has TRBV7-2 and TRBJ2-7; 12 bases match TRBD2. V trimming: 2 bases; J trimming: 6 bases; junction bases outside the gene matches: 17. CDR3 length: 19 residues. Germline CDR1 SGHTA, CDR2 FQGNSA. In nucleotides, the CDR3 is TGTGCCAGCAGCTTACCCGGGACTAGCGGGCTACTGCGGCGCGGCGAGCAGTACTTC. Translation gives CASSLPGTSGLLRRGEQYF.

The chain employs TRBV5-1 and TRBJ1-1; 7 bases fit TRBD1. Unmatched junction bases numbered 10, after V lost 1 base and J lost 7 bases. Germline lookup yields CDR1 SGHRS and CDR2 YFSETQ. This CDR3 contains 15 residues. The CDR3 spells CASSLTGALGGEAFF. CDR3 nucleotide sequence: TGCGCCAGCAGCTTGACAGGGGCCCTTGGGGGTGAAGCTTTCTTT.

In this sample, this clone turned up a few times. The chain carries TRBV11-2 and TRBJ1-2; TRBD1 aligns across 9 bases. The CDR3 covers 14 residues. V shed 4 bases and J 8 bases; nucleotides not matched to a gene: 8. Germline CDR1 and CDR2: SGHAT and FQNNGV. The CDR3 reads CASSYHTGGEGYTF. Here the CDR3 DNA reads TGTGCCAGCAGCTACCATACAGGGGGCGAAGGCTACACCTTC.

The chain employs TRBV5-6 and TRBJ2-7; D is possibly TRBD1 (6 bases). The CDR3 extends over 17 amino acids. V dropped 3 bases and J dropped 2 bases, with 21 bases sitting between them. From germline, CDR1 is SGHDT and CDR2 YYEEEE. The CDR3 spells CASSWGPDSLFTYEQYF. CDR3 nucleotide sequence: TGTGCCAGCAGCTGGGGGCCGGACTCACTATTTACCTACGAGCAGTACTTC.

The chain employs TRBV19 and TRBJ2-7, with D maybe TRBD2 (5 bases). CDR3 size: 14 residues. V lost 6 bases and J lost 1, with 13 bases in between. Germline lookup yields CDR1 LNHDA and CDR2 SQIVND (reference sequence). CDR3 amino acids: CASRVDSGSYEQYF. The CDR3 nucleotides read TGTGCCAGTAGAGTGGACTCGGGATCCTACGAGCAGTACTTC.

The V gene is TRBV5-6, the J gene TRBJ1-1; D is possibly TRBD1 (6 bases). CDR3 size: 12 residues. Trimming took 9 bases from V and 6 from J, leaving 15 bases between them. Germline values: CDR1 SGHDT, CDR2 YYEEEE. CDR3 amino acids: CATPQGKAEAFF. In DNA, the CDR3 is TGTGCCACCCCACAGGGAAAGGCTGAAGCTTTCTTT. The complete variable domain, with remaining parts taken from reference TRBV5-6 and TRBJ1-1, reads DAGVTQSPTHLIKTRGQQVTLRCSPKSGHDTVSWYQQALGQGPQFIFQYYEEEERQRGNFPDRFSGHQFPNYSSELNVNALLLGDSALYLCATPQGKAEAFFGQGTRLTVV.

The chain links TRBV7-8 to TRBJ2-7, with 8 bases identical to TRBD2. Germline CDR1 reads SGHVS; CDR2 reads FQNEAQ. The junction had 6 bases not matched to a gene; V was cut back by 1 base and J by 4 bases. CDR3 length: 15 amino acids. The CDR3 DNA reads TGTGCCAGCAGCTTAGGAAGCGGGAGTTGGTACGAGCAGTACTTC. Protein sequence: CASSLGSGSWYEQYF.

The chain joins TRBV7-2 to TRBJ1-1; possibly TRBD1 for D (6 bases). V was pared by 4 bases and J by 2 bases, with 11 bases between. Germline values: CDR1 SGHTA, CDR2 FQGNSA. The CDR3 consists of 14 residues. The CDR3 sequence is CASSWAGENTEAFF. The CDR3 nucleotides read TGTGCCAGCAGCTGGGCAGGGGAAAACACTGAAGCTTTCTTT.

The V gene is TRBV28, the J gene TRBJ1-1; D call uncertain. There are 13 residues in the CDR3. CDR1 is MDHEN, CDR2 SYDVKM, per germline. The V and J ends lost 2 bases and 3 bases respectively, with 7 bases between them. CDR3 residues: CASSLGSYTEAFF. CDR3 coding DNA: TGTGCCAGCAGTTTAGGGAGTTACACTGAAGCTTTCTTT.

In its sample, this clone was seen once. The chain is built from TRBV7-2 and TRBJ2-7, with 7 bases identical to TRBD2. The CDR3 length is 13 residues. Germline V gene lookup returns CDR1 SGHTA and CDR2 FQGNSA. Losses at the gene ends were 3 bases for V and 3 bases for J; bases not matched to a gene: 2. The CDR3 DNA sequence: TGTGCCAGCAGCTTCTCTAGCGGCTACGAGCAGTACTTC. Its protein is CASSFSSGYEQYF.

The CDR3 region is CASSPKKITEGYTF. CDR3 DNA sequence: TGTGCCAGCAGTCCCAAAAAAATAACGGAGGGCTACACCTTC. The chain is built from TRBV25-1 and TRBJ1-2; D ambiguous. V lost 5 bases to trimming and J lost 8 bases, with 18 bases between them. The CDR3 is 14 residues long. Germline V gives CDR1 MGHDK, CDR2 SYGVNS.